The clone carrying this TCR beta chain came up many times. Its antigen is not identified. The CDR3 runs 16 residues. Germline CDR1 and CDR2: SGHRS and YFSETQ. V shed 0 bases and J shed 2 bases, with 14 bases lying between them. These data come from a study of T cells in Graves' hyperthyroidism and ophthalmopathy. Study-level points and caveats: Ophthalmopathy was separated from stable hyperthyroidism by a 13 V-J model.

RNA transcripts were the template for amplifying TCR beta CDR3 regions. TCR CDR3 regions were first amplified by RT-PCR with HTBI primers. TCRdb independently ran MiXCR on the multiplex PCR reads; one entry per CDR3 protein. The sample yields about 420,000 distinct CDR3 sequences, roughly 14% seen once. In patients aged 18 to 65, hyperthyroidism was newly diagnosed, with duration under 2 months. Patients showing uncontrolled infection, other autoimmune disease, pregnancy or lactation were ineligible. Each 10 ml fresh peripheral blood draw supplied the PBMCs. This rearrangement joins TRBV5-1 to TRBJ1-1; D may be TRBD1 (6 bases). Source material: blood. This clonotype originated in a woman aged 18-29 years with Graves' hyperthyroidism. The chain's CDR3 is CASSLAYPGHNTEAFF. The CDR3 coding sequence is TGCGCCAGCAGCTTGGCCTACCCGGGACATAACACTGAAGCTTTCTTT.